This T cell receptor (beta chain) was found in a study of T cell responses to AZD1222 COVID-19 vaccine. The data were produced by immunoSEQ multiplex PCR, yet TCRdb's version contains in-frame clones alone and is incomplete. The sample holds about 180,000 clones, approximately 92% seen once. The V segment lost 0 bases and the J segment 6 bases; nucleotides outside the gene matches: 6. Germline values: CDR1 SGHRS, CDR2 YFSETQ. The CDR3 loop spans 16 amino acids. Study results and caveats: Only after the peak T cell response were repertoires sampled. The donors showed a predominance of white British ancestry and of females, with possible underestimation of clonal diversity. Distributed over spike, vaccine-associated CD4 TCRs predominated at 160-218 and 743-854. AZD1222 recipients seropositive at baseline numbered only five to seven.

In the case of this clone: The antigen remains undetermined.

J is TRBJ1-2 and V is TRBV5-1; 12 nucleotides match TRBD1. The sequenced sample was peripheral blood, obtained on day 0 of AZD1222 vaccination. This TCR was sampled from an adult in good health. As DNA, the CDR3 is TGCGCCAGCAGCTTGGTGGGGACAGGGGGCGAAGATGGCTACACCTTC. Protein: CASSLVGTGGEDGYTF.